This entry lists 22 T cell receptor beta chains sequenced from one sample in a study of T cell changes during pregnancy in multiple sclerosis. Clones were read by immunoSEQ multiplex PCR, and TCRdb kept only the in-frame ones, dropping some. The sample carries 60,000 to 70,000 clones, 91% recorded once. Material: peripheral blood, obtained in the second trimester of pregnancy. The receptors were sampled from a female donor with multiple sclerosis, enrolled in a pregnancy study.

The chain employs TRBV5-1 and TRBJ2-2, with 7 bases that match TRBD1. The CDR3 is 16 amino acids. In germline, CDR1 is SGHRS, CDR2 YFSETQ. With V trimmed by 4 bases and J by 2 bases, 8 bases remained unmatched. CDR3: CASSPLTGRNTGELFF. The CDR3 DNA is TGCGCCAGCAGCCCCTTGACAGGGAGAAACACCGGGGAGCTGTTTTTT.

The J gene is TRBJ2-1, the V gene TRBV5-1; tentative D call: TRBD2 (6 bases). The CDR3 sequence is 14 residues long. Germline V gene sequence: CDR1 SGHRS, CDR2 YFSETQ. V shed 1 base and J shed 8 bases, with 13 bases lying between them. Here the CDR3 DNA reads TGCGCCAGCAGCTTGCCTACTAGCAGCCATGAGCAGTTCTTC. Translating it yields CASSLPTSSHEQFF.

Written as DNA, the CDR3 is TGTGCCAGCAGCCGTCAACCGGGAAAAGAGACCCAGTACTTC. Protein product: CASSRQPGKETQYF. The rearrangement links TRBV7-2 to TRBJ2-5; D is possibly TRBD2 (5 bases). The CDR3 loop spans 14 amino acids. Looked up from germline, CDR1 is SGHTA and CDR2 is FQGNSA. Deletions cut 5 bases from V and 3 bases from J, with 13 bases between. Looking up the rest from reference TRBV7-2 and TRBJ2-5 gives the full variable domain: GAGVSQSPSNKVTEKGKDVELRCDPISGHTALYWYRQSLGQGLEFLIYFQGNSAPDKSGLPSDRFSAERTGGSVSTLTIQRTQQEDSAVYLCASSRQPGKETQYFGPGTRLLVL.

The genes are TRBV19 and TRBJ1-5; no reliable D call. The V end lost 6 bases, the J end lost 1 base, and 13 bases lay between the germline ends. This CDR3 region has 15 residues. Germline CDR1 LNHDA, CDR2 SQIVND (reference sequence). CDR3 sequence (DNA): TGTGCCAGTAGGAGAAGTATGTCAAGCAATCAGCCCCAGCATTTT. Translated, it gives CASRRSMSSNQPQHF.

This clone was counted once. The CDR3 is CASSPGQGVGANVLTF. For the CDR3, the DNA is TGCGCCAGCAGCCCGGGACAGGGGGTCGGGGCCAACGTCCTGACTTTC. The chain carries TRBV5-1 and TRBJ2-6; 11 bases align to TRBD1. The CDR3 runs 16 residues. V shed 4 bases and J 4 bases; nucleotides not matched to a gene: 4. Germline loops: CDR1 SGHRS, CDR2 YFSETQ.

The chain employs TRBV12-2 and TRBJ1-5; the listed D gene, TRBD1, was not tested against the DNA. TRBV12-2 is reported as a pseudogene. There are 15 residues in the CDR3. The CDR3, as DNA: TGTGCAAGTCGCTCCCGACAGGGTAGCAATCAGCCCCAGCATTTT. Amino acids: CASRSRQGSNQPQHF.

The chain has TRBV18 and TRBJ1-6; 7 bases align to TRBD1. Germline CDR1 and CDR2: KGHSH and LQKENI. The CDR3 is 16 residues long. J lost 4 bases, V lost 2 bases, and 5 bases had no gene match. CDR3 loop: CASSPEWTGYNSPLHF. The CDR3 DNA reads as TGTGCCAGCTCACCAGAGTGGACAGGTTATAATTCACCCCTCCACTTT.

This sequence joins TRBV6-5 and TRBJ1-2, with 8 positions matching TRBD1. Germline V lookup: CDR1 MNHEY, CDR2 SVGAGI. V gave up 2 bases and J gave up 5 bases; unmatched junction bases: 10. This CDR3 is built from 16 residues. CDR3 coding DNA: TGTGCCAGCAGTTACGTGTTCCAGGGGGCGGTGTATGGCTACACCTTC. Protein sequence: CASSYVFQGAVYGYTF.

This clone was picked up one time. The chain has TRBV6-1 and TRBJ2-4; D is ambiguous. Trimming shortened V by 2 bases and J by 5 bases, and 7 bases separated the two germline ends. CDR1 is MNHNS, CDR2 SASEGT, per germline. This CDR3 has 13 amino acids. The CDR3 reads CASSESQENIQYF. CDR3 DNA sequence: TGTGCCAGCAGTGAATCCCAGGAAAACATTCAGTACTTC.

This chain joins TRBV27 and TRBJ2-2; TRBD1 might be the D (6 bases). The V and J ends lost 7 bases and 7 bases respectively, with 10 bases between them. The CDR3 contains 12 residues. CDR1 is MNHEY and CDR2 is SMNVEV in the germline V gene (reference sequence). CDR3 nucleotide sequence: TGTGCCAGCACTACAGGGTTCGGGGAGCTGTTTTTT. It specifies CASTTGFGELFF.

The V gene is TRBV11-2, the J gene TRBJ2-1, with 12 bases identical to TRBD2. The CDR3 is made up of 15 amino acids. Per the germline V gene, CDR1 is SGHAT and CDR2 is FQNNGV. Trimming cost V 5 bases and J 7 bases; bases outside gene matches: 6. DNA of the CDR3: TGTGCCAGCAGCCAGACTAGCGGGAGCCCGAATGAGCAGTTCTTC. Translation gives CASSQTSGSPNEQFF.

V and J are TRBV4-3 and TRBJ1-6; D ambiguous. The V end was cut by 0 bases, the J end by 4 bases, with 10 bases between. CDR1 is LGHNA and CDR2 is YSLEER in the germline V gene. This CDR3 spans 16 amino acids. The DNA for the CDR3 is TGCGCCAGCAGCCAAGACCGGGTATCTTATAATTCACCCCTCCACTTT. As protein: CASSQDRVSYNSPLHF.

This clone showed up just once. The chain couples TRBV27 to TRBJ1-5; perhaps TRBD1 as D (6 bases). Germline lookup yields CDR1 MNHEY and CDR2 SMNVEV (reference sequence). Trimming cost V 5 bases and J 6 bases, with 11 bases left between them. The CDR3 is made up of 13 amino acids. In DNA, the CDR3 is TGTGCCAGCAGTCCTGACAGGTTTCAGCCCCAGCATTTT. Translated: CASSPDRFQPQHF.

The V and J genes are TRBV5-8 and TRBJ2-7, with TRBD2 identical over 12 bases. Germline V gene lookup returns CDR1 SGHTS and CDR2 YDEGEE. The CDR3 totals 16 residues. J was trimmed by 5 bases and V by 0 bases; bases with no gene match: 6. This chain's CDR3 is CASSLGLAGDVNEQYF. For the CDR3, the DNA is TGTGCCAGCAGCTTGGGACTAGCGGGAGACGTAAACGAGCAGTACTTC.

The chain joins TRBV10-2 to TRBJ2-3; 7 bases are shared with TRBD1. V lost 7 bases to trimming and J lost 1 base; unmatched junction nucleotides: 5. The CDR3 has 14 amino acids. Germline V gene lookup returns CDR1 WSHSY and CDR2 SAAADI. CDR3 nucleotides: TGCGCCAGCACCCAGACAGGGCGCACAGATACGCAGTATTTT. Translated: CASTQTGRTDTQYF.

The chain is built from TRBV2 and TRBJ1-1; TRBD1 matches at 8 bases. The J segment lost 3 bases and the V segment lost 5 bases, leaving 5 bases of the junction unmatched. This CDR3 spans 14 amino acids. Germline loops: CDR1 SNHLY, CDR2 FYNNEI. This CDR3 reads CASSPGGIDTEAFF. The CDR3, as DNA: TGTGCCAGCAGTCCAGGGGGCATCGACACTGAAGCTTTCTTT.

V is TRBV6-1 and J is TRBJ2-7; D gene ambiguous. Germline CDR1 is MNHNS and CDR2 is SASEGT. Deletions cut 2 bases from V and 6 bases from J, with 17 bases between. This CDR3 is 15 amino acids long. The CDR3 loop reads CASSEIVGRPGEQYF. As DNA, the CDR3 is TGTGCCAGCAGTGAAATAGTTGGCAGGCCCGGCGAGCAGTACTTC.

The chain combines TRBV5-1 with TRBJ2-2; 10 bases fit TRBD1. The CDR3 is made up of 16 amino acids. Germline V gene sequence: CDR1 SGHRS, CDR2 YFSETQ. Losses at the gene ends were 3 bases for V and 6 bases for J; bases not matched to a gene: 8. The CDR3 region is CASSWLGQGLSGELFF. Written as DNA, the CDR3 is TGCGCCAGCAGCTGGTTGGGACAGGGGTTATCCGGGGAGCTGTTTTTT.

Here the CDR3 reads CASRQPNTEAFF. CDR3 DNA: TGTGCCAGCAGACAGCCGAACACTGAAGCTTTCTTT. The chain links TRBV7-6 to TRBJ1-1, with D unresolved. The CDR3 extends over 12 amino acids. Germline-derived CDR1 and CDR2 are SGHVS and FNYEAQ. The V end lost 6 bases, the J end lost 1 base, and 6 bases lay between the germline ends.

The chain couples TRBV11-2 to TRBJ2-3; the match to TRBD1 covers 7 bases. From germline, CDR1 is SGHAT and CDR2 FQNNGV. This CDR3 contains 15 residues. V dropped 8 bases and J dropped 4; count of bases not matched to a gene: 12. The CDR3 coding sequence is TGTGCCAGCGAATCTCAGGGGGTTTACGCAGATACGCAGTATTTT. It yields the protein CASESQGVYADTQYF.

The V gene is TRBV5-1, the J gene TRBJ1-2, with 10 bases fitting TRBD1. The junction had 4 bases not matched to a gene; V was cut back by 3 bases and J by 8 bases. CDR3 length equals 13 residues. Germline CDR1 reads SGHRS; CDR2 reads YFSETQ. CDR3 nucleotide sequence: TGCGCCAGCAGCTACGGACAGGGGGACGGCTACACCTTC. Translating it yields CASSYGQGDGYTF.

The chain links TRBV19 to TRBJ1-3; 7 positions match TRBD1. The CDR3 runs to 13 residues. V shed 7 bases and J 4 bases; nucleotides not matched to a gene: 4. Germline V gene sequence: CDR1 LNHDA, CDR2 SQIVND (reference sequence). As DNA, the CDR3 is TGTGCCAGTACGGGACAGAACGGAAACACCATATATTTT. Encoded protein: CASTGQNGNTIYF.